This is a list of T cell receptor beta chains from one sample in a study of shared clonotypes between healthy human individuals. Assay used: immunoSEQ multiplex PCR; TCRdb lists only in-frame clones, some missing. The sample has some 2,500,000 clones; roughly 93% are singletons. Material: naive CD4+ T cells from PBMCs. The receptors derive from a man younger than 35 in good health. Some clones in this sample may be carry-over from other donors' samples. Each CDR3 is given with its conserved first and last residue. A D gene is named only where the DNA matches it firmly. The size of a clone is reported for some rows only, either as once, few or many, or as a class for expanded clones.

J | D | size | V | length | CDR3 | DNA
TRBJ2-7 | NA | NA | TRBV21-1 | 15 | CASSKAGTVNYEQYF | TGTGCCAGCAGCAAAGCCGGGACAGTTAATTACGAGCAGTACTTC
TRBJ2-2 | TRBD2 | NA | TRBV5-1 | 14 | CASSLIAGAGELFF | TGCGCCAGCAGCTTAATCGCGGGAGCCGGGGAGCTGTTTTTT
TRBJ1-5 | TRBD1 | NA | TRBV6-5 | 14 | CASSPQGANQPQHF | TGTGCCAGCAGCCCACAGGGGGCGAATCAGCCCCAGCATTTT
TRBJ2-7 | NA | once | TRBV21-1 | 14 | CASRKREGLYEQYF | TGTGCCAGCAGAAAGCGGGAGGGCCTTTACGAGCAGTACTTC
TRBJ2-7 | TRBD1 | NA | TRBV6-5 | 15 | CASSYSRGQSYEQYF | TGTGCCAGCAGTTACTCAAGGGGGCAAAGCTACGAGCAGTACTTC
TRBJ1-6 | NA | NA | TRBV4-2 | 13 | CASSQGSNSPLHF | TGTGCCAGCAGCCAAGGCAGCAATTCACCCCTCCACTTT
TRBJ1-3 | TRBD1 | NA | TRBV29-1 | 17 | CSVDAGQGASGGNTIYF | TGCAGCGTTGACGCGGGACAGGGGGCGTCGGGAGGAAACACCATATATTTT
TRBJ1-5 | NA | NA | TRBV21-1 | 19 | CASSKVRTPPLGPGQPQHF | TGTGCCAGCAGCAAAGTCCGGACCCCACCGCTGGGACCGGGACAGCCCCAGCATTTT
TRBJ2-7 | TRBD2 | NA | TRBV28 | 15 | CATSRTSGSNNEQYF | TGTGCCACCAGCAGGACTAGCGGGAGTAACAACGAGCAGTACTTC
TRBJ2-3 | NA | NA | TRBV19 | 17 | CASSILSGALDTDTQYF | TGTGCCAGTAGTATTTTATCGGGGGCCCTCGACACAGATACGCAGTATTTT
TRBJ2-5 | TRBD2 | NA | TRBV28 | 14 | CASSTRMEGGAQYF | TGTGCCAGCAGTACCCGTATGGAGGGAGGGGCCCAGTACTTC
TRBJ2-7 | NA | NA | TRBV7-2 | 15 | CASSLTQGHSYEQYF | TGTGCCAGCAGCTTAACCCAGGGACACTCCTACGAGCAGTACTTC
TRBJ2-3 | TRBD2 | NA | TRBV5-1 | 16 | CASSLTLAGAGDTQYF | TGCGCCAGCAGCTTGACTTTAGCGGGAGCAGGGGATACGCAGTATTTT
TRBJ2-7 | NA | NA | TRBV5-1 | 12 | CASSLSGYPQYF | TGCGCCAGCAGCTTGTCCGGGTACCCGCAGTACTTC
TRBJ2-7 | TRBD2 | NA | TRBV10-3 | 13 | CALRTSGSYEQYF | TGTGCCCTGAGGACTAGCGGGAGCTACGAGCAGTACTTC
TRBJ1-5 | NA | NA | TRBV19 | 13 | CATTRARDQPQHF | TGTGCCACCACGAGGGCCAGAGATCAGCCCCAGCATTTT
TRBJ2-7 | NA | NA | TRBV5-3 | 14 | CARSLAGTHHEQYF | TGTGCCAGAAGCTTAGCAGGGACTCATCACGAGCAGTACTTC
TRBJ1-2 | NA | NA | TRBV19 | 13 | CASSIMEDYGYTF | TGTGCCAGTAGTATAATGGAGGACTATGGCTACACCTTC
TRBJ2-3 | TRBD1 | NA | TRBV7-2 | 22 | CASSLALGTGTGGSGKSDTQYF | TGTGCCAGCAGCTTAGCGCTGGGAACCGGGACAGGGGGTAGCGGGAAGTCAGATACGCAGTATTTT
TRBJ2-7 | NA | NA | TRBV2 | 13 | CASSVNEAYEQYF | TGTGCCAGCAGTGTAAATGAGGCCTACGAGCAGTACTTC
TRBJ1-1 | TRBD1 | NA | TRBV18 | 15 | CASSPSTGADTEAFF | TGTGCCAGCTCACCGTCGACAGGGGCCGACACTGAAGCTTTCTTT
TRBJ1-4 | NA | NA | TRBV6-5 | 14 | CASSVGGAGEKLFF | TGTGCCAGTAGCGTCGGGGGCGCAGGGGAAAAACTGTTTTTT
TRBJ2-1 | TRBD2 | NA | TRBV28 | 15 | CASSLGGTSGSEQFF | TGTGCCAGCAGTTTGGGGGGGACTAGCGGGAGTGAGCAGTTCTTC
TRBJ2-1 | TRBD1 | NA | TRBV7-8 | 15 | CASSEPGQGFAEQFF | TGTGCCAGCAGCGAACCGGGACAGGGATTTGCTGAGCAGTTCTTC
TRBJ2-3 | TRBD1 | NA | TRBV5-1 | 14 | CASGRQGGTDTQYF | TGCGCCAGCGGCAGACAGGGGGGCACAGATACGCAGTATTTT
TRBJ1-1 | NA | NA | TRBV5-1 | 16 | CASSLVGGGSSTEAFF | TGCGCCAGCAGCTTGGTCGGGGGAGGGTCTAGTACTGAAGCTTTCTTT
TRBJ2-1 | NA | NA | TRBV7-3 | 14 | CASSDKGGYNEQFF | TGTGCCAGCAGCGACAAGGGCGGGTACAATGAGCAGTTCTTC
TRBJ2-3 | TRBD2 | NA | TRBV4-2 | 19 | CASSRRTSGEQTSADTQYF | TGTGCCAGCAGCCGAAGGACTAGCGGAGAGCAGACTTCAGCAGATACGCAGTATTTT
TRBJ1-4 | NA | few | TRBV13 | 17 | CASSLSRGVATNEKLFF | TGTGCCAGCAGCTTATCCCGGGGTGTTGCAACTAATGAAAAACTGTTTTTT
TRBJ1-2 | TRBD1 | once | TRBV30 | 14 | CAWSVGGDRGRYTF | TGTGCCTGGAGTGTAGGGGGGGACAGGGGTCGCTACACCTTC
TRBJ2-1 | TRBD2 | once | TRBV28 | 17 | CASRNNQGLADYNEQFF | TGTGCCAGCCGTAATAATCAAGGACTAGCAGATTACAATGAGCAGTTCTTC
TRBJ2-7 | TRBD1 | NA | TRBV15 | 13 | CATRNRGAYEQYF | TGTGCCACCAGGAACAGGGGTGCCTACGAGCAGTACTTC
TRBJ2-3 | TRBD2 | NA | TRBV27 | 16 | CASSYHRREITDTQYF | TGTGCCAGCAGTTACCACCGGCGGGAGATAACAGATACGCAGTATTTT
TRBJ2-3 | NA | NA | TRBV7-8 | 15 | CASSFDGRHSDTQYF | TGTGCCAGCAGCTTTGACGGCAGGCACTCAGATACGCAGTATTTT
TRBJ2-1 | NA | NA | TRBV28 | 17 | CASRTLQGSLSYNEQFF | TGTGCCAGCAGAACCCTTCAGGGTTCCCTCTCCTACAATGAGCAGTTCTTC
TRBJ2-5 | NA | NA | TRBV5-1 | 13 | CASSLTGIETQYF | TGCGCCAGCAGCTTGACAGGGATTGAGACCCAGTACTTC
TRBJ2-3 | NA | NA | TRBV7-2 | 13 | CASSYGRSDTQYF | TGTGCCAGCAGCTACGGGCGGTCAGATACGCAGTATTTT
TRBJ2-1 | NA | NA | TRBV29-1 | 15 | CSPRAGISSYNEQFF | TGCAGCCCCAGGGCGGGAATTAGCTCCTACAATGAGCAGTTCTTC
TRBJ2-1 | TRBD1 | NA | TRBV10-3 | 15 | CAIRDQGVGYNEQFF | TGTGCCATCAGAGACCAGGGGGTAGGTTACAATGAGCAGTTCTTC
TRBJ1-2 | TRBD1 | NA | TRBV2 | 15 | CASSELRQGASGYTF | TGTGCCAGCAGTGAGCTACGACAGGGGGCTAGTGGCTACACCTTC